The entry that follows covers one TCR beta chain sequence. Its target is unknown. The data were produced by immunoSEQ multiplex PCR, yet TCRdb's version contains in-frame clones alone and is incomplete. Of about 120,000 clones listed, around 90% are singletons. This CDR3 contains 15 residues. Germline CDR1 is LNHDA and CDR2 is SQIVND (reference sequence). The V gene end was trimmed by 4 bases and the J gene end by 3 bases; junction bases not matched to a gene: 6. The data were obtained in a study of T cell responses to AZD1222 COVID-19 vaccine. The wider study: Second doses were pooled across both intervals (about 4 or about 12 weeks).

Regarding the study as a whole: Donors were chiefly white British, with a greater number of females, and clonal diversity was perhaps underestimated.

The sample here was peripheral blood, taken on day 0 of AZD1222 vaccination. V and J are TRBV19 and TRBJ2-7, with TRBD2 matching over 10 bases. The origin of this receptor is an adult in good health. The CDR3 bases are TGTGCCAGTAGTACTGTCTCTAGCGGGAGCTACGAGCAGTACTTC. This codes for CASSTVSSGSYEQYF.